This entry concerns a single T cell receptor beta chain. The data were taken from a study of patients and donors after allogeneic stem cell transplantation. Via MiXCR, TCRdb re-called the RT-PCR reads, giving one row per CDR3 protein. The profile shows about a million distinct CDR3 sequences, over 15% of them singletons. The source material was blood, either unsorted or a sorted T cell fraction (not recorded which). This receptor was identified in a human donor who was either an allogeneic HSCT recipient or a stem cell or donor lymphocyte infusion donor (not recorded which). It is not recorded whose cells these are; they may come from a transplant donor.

CDR3 loop: CASSPGPGHQRVDTQYF. The DNA of the CDR3 is TGTGCCAGCAGTCCAGGACCGGGACACCAAAGGGTAGATACGCAGTATTTT. V usage is TRBV27 and J usage is TRBJ2-3, with a weak D call TRBD1 (6 bases). Germline CDR1 is MNHEY and CDR2 is SMNVEV (reference sequence). V was cut by 5 bases and J by 5 bases, with 23 bases left in between. The CDR3 length is 17 residues.